This T cell receptor (beta chain) was documented in a study of early T cells in non-severe SARS-CoV-2 infection. A single record per CDR3 protein comes from TCRdb applying MiXCR to the 5' RACE reads. Of about 99,000 distinct CDR3 sequences listed, roughly 17% were seen once; the top ten hold roughly 1.3%. Material: whole blood. This TCR derives from an adult who was a healthcare worker with PCR-confirmed SARS-CoV-2 infection or an uninfected control (not recorded which).

CDR3 loop: CASSLAGGSQETQYF. The CDR3 region has the DNA TGCGCCAGCAGCTTGGCCGGGGGCAGCCAAGAGACCCAGTACTTC. V usage is TRBV5-1 and J usage is TRBJ2-5, with D possibly being TRBD1 or TRBD2 (6 bases each). CDR1 is SGHRS and CDR2 is YFSETQ in the germline V gene. The length of the CDR3 is 15 residues. V lost 0 bases and J lost 1, with 10 bases in between.